The clone carrying this TCR beta chain was counted once. The antigen is not known. The donors belonged to the approximately 120-subject validation cohort, separate from the roughly 650-subject first cohort. TCRdb keeps only in-frame clones here, not all; method: immunoSEQ multiplex PCR. Of 98,000 or so clones listed, approximately 94% are singletons. The CDR3 consists of 15 residues. The V gene's germline CDR1 is SGHAT and CDR2 FQNNGV. V lost 5 bases and J 6 bases, leaving 20 bases between the germline ends. The data were obtained in a study of cytomegalovirus exposure and HLA in healthy donors. Across the whole study: The roughly 110 validation repertoires were produced on the same platform as the 550 to 700 repertoires of the first cohort. This was reported in a later analysis. The study, taken as a whole, reports: The study put 150 or so TCR beta chains on its list as cytomegalovirus-associated. A few chains linked to CMV were shown in vitro to be specific for CMV antigens.

Sequencing was carried out using PBMCs. This sequence joins TRBV11-2 and TRBJ2-7; tentative D call: TRBD1 (6 bases). This sequence was found in a woman aged 18-30 years in good health and CMV-seronegative. CDR3 DNA sequence: TGTGCCAGCAGCCGCGCCAGGGGAAGCGTGAGCGAGCAGTACTTC. Its translation is CASSRARGSVSEQYF.